The clone carrying this T cell receptor (beta chain) showed up many times. The data were obtained in a study of HIV-infected children after antiretroviral therapy interruption. On the study more broadly: All children had CD4+ count above 500 and viral load below 50 copies/ml. Weeks 0, 48 and 150 were sampled under continuous treatment.

The TCR library was built from RNA with a 3' RACE protocol and unique molecular identifiers. TCRdb reprocessed the 3' RACE reads via MiXCR and lists one record per CDR3 protein. The sample shows about 89,000 distinct CDR3 sequences, about 6.9% of them seen only once. Stated treatment: PENTA 11 planned treatment interruption arm or continuous ART arm. At least 24 weeks of at least three-drug ART, in children 2 to 15 years. Trimming cost V 7 bases and J 9 bases; bases outside gene matches: 10. CDR1 is LNHDA and CDR2 is SQIVND in the germline V gene (reference sequence). The CDR3 extends over 13 amino acids.

This specimen consisted of CD45RA+ CD4+ T cells from PBMCs, pooled from several time points, obtained from a donor given antiretroviral therapy, either interrupted or continuous. Specified subset: naive CD4+ CD45RA+ CD45RO- T cells. V gene TRBV19 combines with J gene TRBJ2-3; TRBD1 matches 7 bases. This receptor was identified in a pool of human donors with HIV. Written as DNA, the CDR3 is TGTGCCAGTACCGTCGGCTTAGGGGGCACGCAGTATTTT. Its translation is CASTVGLGGTQYF.